This T cell receptor beta chain was captured in a study of OX40 agonist ivuxolimab in advanced cancers. For the study at large: Patients were treated with ivuxolimab, an agonistic anti-OX40 (CD134) antibody. Patients were dosed intravenously with ivuxolimab at 0.01 to 10 mg/kg every 2 weeks.

With regard to this clone: No antigen is known for it.

Study findings and constraints: Nonresponders, in some cases, also had low normalized T-cell clonal expansion. The CD4+ and CD8+ T cells in the blood had expanded clonally by week 6 at 0.1 to 3.0 mg/kg.

V was pared by 3 bases and J by 4 bases, with 5 bases of the junction left unmatched. This CDR3 is built from 16 residues. Germline values: CDR1 SEHNR, CDR2 FQNEAQ (reference sequence). Generated by immunoSEQ multiplex PCR, the TCRdb table keeps only in-frame clones and is missing some. The sample records 9,500 to 11,000 clones, around 73% being singletons. This TCR was recovered from an adult with an advanced solid tumor such as melanoma, head and neck, liver or kidney cancer. The specimen was CD4+ or CD8+ T cells sorted from blood, collected in a trial of the OX40 agonist ivuxolimab. The chain couples TRBV7-9 to TRBJ2-1; 11 nucleotides match TRBD2. CDR3 in amino acids: CASSLLAGGDYNEQFF. CDR3 nucleotide sequence: TGTGCCAGCAGCTTGCTAGCGGGGGGAGATTACAATGAGCAGTTCTTC.